The 13 T cell receptor beta chains reported below all come from one sample, sequenced in a study of blood T cell repertoires in COVID-19. Some clones are missing from TCRdb's copy, which holds only in-frame ones; the method was immunoSEQ multiplex PCR. Of about 240,000 clones listed, roughly nine tenths are singletons. Sequenced input: peripheral blood. Receptor source: a man aged 55 to 70 with acute or convalescent COVID-19.

The chain recombines TRBV5-1 with TRBJ2-5; 9 nucleotides line up with TRBD1. The germline gives CDR1 SGHRS, CDR2 YFSETQ. With V trimmed by 4 bases and J by 9 bases, 10 bases remained unmatched. The CDR3 loop spans 14 amino acids. The CDR3 is CASSLSGQGGSQYF. CDR3 DNA sequence: TGCGCCAGCAGCCTGTCGGGACAGGGAGGGTCCCAGTACTTC.

This rearrangement joins TRBV11-2 to TRBJ2-2; D call uncertain. V gave up 6 bases and J gave up 4 bases, with 6 bases separating them. There are 12 residues in the CDR3. In germline, CDR1 is SGHAT, CDR2 FQNNGV. CDR3 sequence (DNA): TGTGCCAGCAGTACCGGCACCGGGGAGCTGTTTTTT. It encodes CASSTGTGELFF.

The V gene is TRBV4-1, the J gene TRBJ2-2; 8 bases agree with TRBD2. The germline V gene encodes CDR1 MGHRA and CDR2 YSYEKL. V was clipped by 1 base and J by 7 bases; unmatched bases: 17. This CDR3 comprises 19 residues. The CDR3 DNA reads as TGCGCCAGCAGCCAAGCTGGGGTCAGTAGCGGGGAGCCTCTCGGGGAGCTGTTTTTT. Protein: CASSQAGVSSGEPLGELFF.

The rearrangement joins TRBV5-4 to TRBJ2-7; 13 bases are shared with TRBD2. J lost 2 bases, V lost 2 bases, and 4 bases had no gene match. Germline V lookup: CDR1 SGHNT, CDR2 YYREEE (reference sequence). The CDR3 sequence is 16 residues long. In DNA, the CDR3 is TGTGCCAGCAGCTTTGGACTAGCGGGAGCCACCTACGAGCAGTACTTC. The encoded protein is CASSFGLAGATYEQYF.

This sequence joins TRBV28 and TRBJ1-2, with 10 bases fitting TRBD1. V trimming: 4 bases; J trimming: 4 bases; junction bases outside the gene matches: 12. The CDR3 is 17 amino acids. Germline lookup yields CDR1 MDHEN and CDR2 SYDVKM. The CDR3 sequence: CASSSPGQGLLSYGYTF. As DNA, the CDR3 is TGTGCCAGCAGTTCTCCGGGACAGGGGCTATTAAGCTATGGCTACACCTTC.

V is TRBV13 and J is TRBJ2-5; 12 nucleotides line up with TRBD2. V gave up 5 bases and J gave up 2 bases; unmatched junction bases: 6. Germline lookup yields CDR1 PRHDT and CDR2 FYEKMQ (reference sequence). CDR3 size: 16 residues. CDR3 sequence reads: CASSPRLAGEQETQYF. CDR3 sequence (DNA): TGTGCCAGCAGCCCCCGACTAGCGGGAGAGCAAGAGACCCAGTACTTC. The variable domain in full, completed from reference TRBV13 and TRBJ2-5, reads AAGVIQSPRHLIKEKRETATLKCYPIPRHDTVYWYQQGPGQDPQFLISFYEKMQSDKGSIPDRFSAQQFSDYHSELNMSSLELGDSALYFCASSPRLAGEQETQYFGPGTRLLVL.

The rearrangement joins TRBV4-3 to TRBJ1-4; tentative D call: TRBD1 (6 bases). This CDR3 is 15 amino acids long. Trimming removed 4 bases from V and 5 bases from J, with 14 bases in between. Germline V gene lookup returns CDR1 LGHNA and CDR2 YSLEER. The CDR3 loop reads CASSPTGIPNEKLFF. The CDR3 coding sequence is TGCGCCAGCAGCCCTACAGGGATCCCAAATGAAAAACTGTTTTTT.

This clone has a handful of counts. The chain is built from TRBV10-3 and TRBJ2-7, with a tentative D call TRBD2 (6 bases). CDR3 length: 15 residues. V lost 3 bases to trimming and J lost 5 bases, with 17 bases between them. Germline assignment: CDR1 ENHRY and CDR2 SYGVKD. The CDR3 sequence: CAISDGGTSINEQYF. Here the CDR3 DNA reads TGTGCCATCAGTGATGGGGGGACCTCGATCAACGAGCAGTACTTC.

V gene TRBV4-3 combines with J gene TRBJ1-4, with TRBD1 matching 7 bases. After removal of 0 bases from V and 0 bases from J, the junction contained 16 bases not matched to a gene. This CDR3 contains 21 residues. The germline gives CDR1 LGHNA, CDR2 YSLEER. The CDR3 DNA is TGCGCCAGCAGCCAAGATTGGGTCCCTCAGGGGGTCGCTGCAACTAATGAAAAACTGTTTTTT. Amino acid sequence: CASSQDWVPQGVAATNEKLFF.

The J gene is TRBJ1-5, the V gene TRBV28; D unclear. Germline V CDR1 and CDR2: MDHEN, SYDVKM. The CDR3 is made up of 14 amino acids. V was clipped by 4 bases and J by 4 bases, with 11 bases between them. CDR3 DNA: TGTGCCAGCAGTTCGCAACAGCCGAATCAGCCCCAGCATTTT. It specifies CASSSQQPNQPQHF.

This sequence joins TRBV5-1 and TRBJ2-5; perhaps TRBD1 as D (6 bases). Trimming took 2 bases from V and 4 from J, leaving 15 bases between them. Germline V gene data show CDR1 as SGHRS and CDR2 as YFSETQ. The CDR3 consists of 15 residues. In DNA, the CDR3 is TGCGCCAGCAGCTTAAAGCCGGGGACACGAGAGACCCAGTACTTC. As protein: CASSLKPGTRETQYF.

The rearrangement links TRBV27 to TRBJ2-3; maybe TRBD2 (5 bases). Germline values: CDR1 MNHEY, CDR2 SMNVEV (reference sequence). CDR3 length equals 16 residues. V lost 0 bases and J lost 2, with 12 bases in between. The CDR3 sequence: CASSLSLGVPTDTQYF. The CDR3, as DNA: TGTGCCAGCAGTTTATCGTTGGGAGTTCCCACAGATACGCAGTATTTT.

The table lists this clone with a count of one. DNA for the CDR3: TGCAGCGTTGACGGGGGACTCCACACCGGGGAGCTGTTTTTT. Translated: CSVDGGLHTGELFF. The genes are TRBV29-1 and TRBJ2-2; perhaps TRBD2 as D (6 bases). The V end was cut by 3 bases, the J end by 3 bases, with 11 bases between. The CDR3 extends over 14 amino acids. Per the germline V gene, CDR1 is SQVTM and CDR2 is ANQGSEA.